This is a list of T cell receptor beta chains from one sample in a study of CD8+CD57+ T cells in acquired aplastic anemia. MiXCR was run by TCRdb on the reads, yielding one entry per CDR3 protein. The top ten hold roughly 34% of the sample, which has about 110,000 distinct CDR3 sequences, under 60% seen once. Sequencing was performed on sorted CD4+, CD8+, or CD8+CD57+ T cells (not recorded which) from PBMCs. All receptors derive from a human donor in good health, serving as a control. The CDR3 runs from the conserved cysteine through the conserved F or W. D genes are given only for firm matches. Size values are once, few and many counts, or a class for expanded clones, and some rows have none.

v_gene	d_gene	abundance	j_gene	CDR3nt	CDR3aa
TRBV10-2	-	-	TRBJ2-7	TGCGCCAGCAGTGATGTCCTCCGAGGCGAGCAGTACTTC	CASSDVLRGEQYF
TRBV7-3	-	-	TRBJ1-1	TGTGCCAGCAGCTTATCGCTTTACACTGAAGCTTTCTTT	CASSLSLYTEAFF
TRBV24-1	TRBD2	few	TRBJ2-1	TGTGCCACCAGTGTAGGCGGGAGCTCCTACAATGAGCAGTTCTTC	CATSVGGSSYNEQFF
TRBV9	-	many	TRBJ1-4	TGTGCCAGCAGCCCCCCCCGAGGCAGGGATTCTGAAAAACTGTTTTTT	CASSPPRGRDSEKLFF
TRBV4-3	TRBD1	-	TRBJ2-7	TGCGCCAGCAGCCAGGACAGGGGGTCCTACGAGCAGTACTTC	CASSQDRGSYEQYF
TRBV24-1	-	few	TRBJ2-1	TGTGCCACCAGTGTGCAGGACAATGAGCAGTTCTTC	CATSVQDNEQFF
TRBV12-3/TRBV12-4	-	few	TRBJ1-1	TGTGCCAGCAGTACCTTATTACAGGGTGAAGCTTTCTTT	CASSTLLQGEAFF
TRBV9	TRBD1	many	TRBJ1-2	TGTGTCAGCAGGGGACAGGGTTCGAACTATGGCTACACCTTC	CVSRGQGSNYGYTF
TRBV7-3	-	-	TRBJ1-5	TGTGCCAGCAGCTCCGTTACCCGAGTAAACCAGCCCCAGCATTTT	CASSSVTRVNQPQHF
TRBV7-6	-	few	TRBJ2-5	TGTGCCAGCAGCTTACTGTCAAGGGAGACCCAGTACTTC	CASSLLSRETQYF
TRBV24-1	-	-	TRBJ2-1	TGTGCCACCAGTGATCCTCCTGGGGGGCAAAGCAATGAGCAGTTCTTC	CATSDPPGGQSNEQFF
TRBV19	-	-	TRBJ2-1	TGTGCCAGTAGTATAATCCATTACAATGAGCAGTTCTTC	CASSIIHYNEQFF
TRBV19	-	-	TRBJ1-5	TGTGCCAGTAGTTCTCGGACCATGAATCAGCCCCAGCATTTT	CASSSRTMNQPQHF
TRBV5-5	TRBD1	-	TRBJ1-1	TGTGCCAGCAGCTTGGTACAGGGGATAAGGGGGACTGAAGCTTTCTTC	CASSLVQGIRGTEAFF
TRBV7-3	-	many	TRBJ2-1	TGTGCCAGCAGCTTAACGTGGCTAGCCCATGAGCAGTTCTTC	CASSLTWLAHEQFF
TRBV30	-	-	TRBJ1-6	TGTGCCTGGAGTGTAAGGTCACCCCTCCACTTT	CAWSVRSPLHF
TRBV12-3/TRBV12-4	-	many	TRBJ1-2	TGTGCCAGCAGTTTAGGCCGACTAAACTATGGCTACACCTTC	CASSLGRLNYGYTF
TRBV19	TRBD2	many	TRBJ2-1	TGTGCCAGTAGTATTGGTCGGGGGGGGTACAATGAGCAGTTCTTC	CASSIGRGGYNEQFF
TRBV6-5	TRBD1	many	TRBJ1-2	TGTGCCAGCAGTCCCGGGACAGATGGGAACTATGGCTACACCTTC	CASSPGTDGNYGYTF
TRBV15	-	few	TRBJ2-1	TGTGCCACCAGCAGAGTACCTAGCCTCATGAACAATGAGCAGTTCTTC	CATSRVPSLMNNEQFF
TRBV4-1	TRBD1	many	TRBJ1-2	TGCGCCAGCAGCCAAACGAAGGGACAGAGGTTTGACTATGGCTACACCTTC	CASSQTKGQRFDYGYTF
TRBV7-2	-	many	TRBJ2-3	TGTGCCAGCAGCTTAGTATCAAGTATCACAGATACGCAGTATTTT	CASSLVSSITDTQYF
TRBV2	TRBD1	few	TRBJ1-1	TGTGCCAGCAGCACAACCGGGACAGGGTCTCTGACTGAAGCTTTCTTT	CASSTTGTGSLTEAFF
TRBV9	-	-	TRBJ2-1	TGTGCCAGCAGCGTAGACCCCGGAGGGAACAATGAGCAGTTCTTC	CASSVDPGGNNEQFF
TRBV4-3	-	many	TRBJ1-4	TGCGCCAGCAGCCATGGGAGTCTCTCCAATGAAAAACTGTTTTTT	CASSHGSLSNEKLFF
TRBV10-2	TRBD1	-	TRBJ1-6	TGCGCCAGCAGTGAAATAGGGACAGAGTATCCCCTCCACTTT	CASSEIGTEYPLHF
TRBV12-3/TRBV12-4	-	many	TRBJ2-4	TGTGCCAGCAGTTTAGAGAAGGGAGTGGCCAAAAACATTCAGTACTTC	CASSLEKGVAKNIQYF
TRBV4-3	TRBD1	-	TRBJ2-7	TGCGTCAGCAGCCAAGGACAGGGGCCCTCCTACGAGCAGTACTTC	CVSSQGQGPSYEQYF
TRBV29-1	-	-	TRBJ2-7	TGCAGCGTCCCCGGGCTACCGCCCTACGAGCAGTACTTC	CSVPGLPPYEQYF
TRBV2	-	-	TRBJ2-7	TGTGCCAGCAAGATAGGAGGGGGGGATTACGAGCAGTACTTC	CASKIGGGDYEQYF
TRBV19	-	once	TRBJ1-5	TGTGCCAGTAGTATTCCAGGGTTGCAAGATCAGCCCCAGCATTTT	CASSIPGLQDQPQHF
TRBV30	-	-	TRBJ2-3	TGTGCCTGGAGTCCCATAGATCACACGCAGTATTTT	CAWSPIDHTQYF
TRBV20-1	-	many	TRBJ2-2	TGCAGTGCTAGAGATCTTGGGGGGAGGAGCACCGGGGAGCTGTTTTTT	CSARDLGGRSTGELFF
TRBV25-1	TRBD1	few	TRBJ2-7	TGTGCCAGCAGTGGGGGGGACAGGGGGGACGAGCAGTACTTC	CASSGGDRGDEQYF
TRBV2	-	once	TRBJ2-1	TGTGCCAGCAGTGAAGGGTGGACTTCCTACAATGAGCAGTTCTTC	CASSEGWTSYNEQFF
TRBV25-1	-	-	TRBJ2-7	TGTGCCAGTAGTCATCCGGGACCGAACTACGAGCAGTACTTC	CASSHPGPNYEQYF
TRBV4-2	-	many	TRBJ1-1	TGTGCCAGCAGCCAAATACAGGGTTTCAGGAACACTGAAGCTTTCTTT	CASSQIQGFRNTEAFF
TRBV4-1	TRBD2	-	TRBJ2-7	TGCGCCAGCAGCCTGCGGACTAGCGGGGATTCCCGTCCCCACGAGCAGTACTTC	CASSLRTSGDSRPHEQYF
TRBV4-2	-	few	TRBJ2-1	TGTGCCAGCAGCCAAGGAAACGATCTTACGGTTGAGCAGTTCTTC	CASSQGNDLTVEQFF
TRBV19	-	-	TRBJ1-1	TGTGCCAGTAGTCGGTCGAGGCGGGAAGCTTTCTTT	CASSRSRREAFF
TRBV29-1	TRBD1	-	TRBJ2-7	TGCAGCGTTTCGACAGGGATTAATTCGTACGAGCAGTACTTC	CSVSTGINSYEQYF
TRBV27	-	-	TRBJ2-1	TGTGCCAGCAGTTTCCAACCCTACAATGAGCAGTTCTTC	CASSFQPYNEQFF
TRBV25-1	TRBD1	few	TRBJ2-7	TGTGCCAGCACCCCGAGAGGGGACAGCTACGAGCAGTACTTC	CASTPRGDSYEQYF
TRBV9	-	-	TRBJ2-1	TGTGCCAGCAGCGTAGGAGGAGGGGGTCGCAATGAGCAGTTCTTC	CASSVGGGGRNEQFF
TRBV19	TRBD1	many	TRBJ1-2	TGTGCCAGTAGTATAGGGACAGGGCCCTATGGCTACACCTTC	CASSIGTGPYGYTF
TRBV20-1	TRBD2	once	TRBJ2-5	TGCAGTGCTGGGGATATGAGGCGGGGGCAAGAGACCCAGTACTTC	CSAGDMRRGQETQYF
TRBV12-3/TRBV12-4	-	many	TRBJ2-2	TGTGCCAGCAGTTTAGGACAGGGGAGGGCCGGGGAGCTGTTTTTT	CASSLGQGRAGELFF
TRBV6-6	-	-	TRBJ1-4	TGTGCCAGCAGTTACTCAGGGGGTAATGAAAAACTGTTTTTT	CASSYSGGNEKLFF
TRBV2	TRBD1	once	TRBJ2-7	TGTGCCAGCAGCCAAGTTGACAGGGGGAACTACGAGCAGTACTTC	CASSQVDRGNYEQYF
TRBV5-1	-	many	TRBJ2-7	TGCGCCAGCAGCTTGGGAACCTACGAGCAGTACTTC	CASSLGTYEQYF
TRBV5-8	-	-	TRBJ1-1	TGTGCCAGCAGCTCAAAGCTGCCAGGGGTGGGAAGCGCTTTCTTT	CASSSKLPGVGSAFF
TRBV15	-	many	TRBJ1-1	TGTGCCACCAGCAGAGAGAGCCCCGAAGCTTTCTTT	CATSRESPEAFF